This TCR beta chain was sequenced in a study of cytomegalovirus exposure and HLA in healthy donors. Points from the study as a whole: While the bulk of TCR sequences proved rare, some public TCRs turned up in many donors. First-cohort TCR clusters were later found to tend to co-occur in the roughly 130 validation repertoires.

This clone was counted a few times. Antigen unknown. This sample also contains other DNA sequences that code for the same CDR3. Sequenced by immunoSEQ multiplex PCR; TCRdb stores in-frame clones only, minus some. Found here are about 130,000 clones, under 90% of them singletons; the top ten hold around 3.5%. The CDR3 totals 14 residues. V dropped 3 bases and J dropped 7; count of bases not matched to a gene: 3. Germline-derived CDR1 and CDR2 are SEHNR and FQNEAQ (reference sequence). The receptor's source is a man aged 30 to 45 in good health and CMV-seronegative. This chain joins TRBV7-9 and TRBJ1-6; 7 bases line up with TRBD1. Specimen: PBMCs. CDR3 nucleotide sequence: TGTGCCAGCAGCTTCCCAGGGGGGAATTCACCCCTCCACTTT. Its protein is CASSFPGGNSPLHF. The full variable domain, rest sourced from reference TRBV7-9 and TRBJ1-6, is DTGVSQNPRHKITKRGQNVTFRCDPISEHNRLYWYRQTLGQGPEFLTYFQNEAQLEKSRLLSDRFSAERPKGSFSTLEIQRTEQGDSAMYLCASSFPGGNSPLHFGNGTRLTVT.